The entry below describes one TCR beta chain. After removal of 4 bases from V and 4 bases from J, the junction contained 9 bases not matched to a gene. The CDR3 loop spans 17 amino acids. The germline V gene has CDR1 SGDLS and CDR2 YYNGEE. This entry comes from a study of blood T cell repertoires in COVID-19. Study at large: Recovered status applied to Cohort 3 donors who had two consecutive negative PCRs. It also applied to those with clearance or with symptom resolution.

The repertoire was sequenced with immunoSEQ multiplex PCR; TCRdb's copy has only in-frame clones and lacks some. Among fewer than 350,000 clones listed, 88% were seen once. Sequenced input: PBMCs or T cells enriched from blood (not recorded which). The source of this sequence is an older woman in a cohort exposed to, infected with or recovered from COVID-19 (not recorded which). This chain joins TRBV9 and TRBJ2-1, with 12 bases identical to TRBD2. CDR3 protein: CASSPRLAGAVYNEQFF. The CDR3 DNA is TGTGCCAGCAGCCCCCGACTAGCGGGAGCTGTTTACAATGAGCAGTTCTTC.